The 27 T cell receptor beta chains given below trace back to one sample, sequenced in a study of siplizumab effects on memory and regulatory T cells. Profiled with immunoSEQ multiplex PCR; TCRdb holds only in-frame clones, not every one. The sample carries tens of thousands of clones, around three quarters recorded once. Sequenced sample: memory CD4+ T cells sorted from blood. All receptors come from a human donor in good health.

The genes are TRBV2 and TRBJ2-7; the match to TRBD2 covers 12 bases. J lost 0 bases, V lost 1 base, and 4 bases had no gene match. This CDR3 has 17 amino acids. The germline V gene encodes CDR1 SNHLY and CDR2 FYNNEI. The CDR3 reads CASSEEGLAGSSYEQYF. The DNA for the CDR3 is TGTGCCAGCAGTGAAGAGGGACTAGCGGGCAGCTCCTACGAGCAGTACTTC.

The rearrangement uses TRBV12-5 and TRBJ1-2, with D perhaps TRBD1 (6 bases). V shed 0 bases and J shed 4 bases, with 12 bases lying between them. Germline V gene lookup returns CDR1 LGHNT and CDR2 FRNRAP. This CDR3 contains 15 residues. In nucleotides, the CDR3 is TGTGCTAGTGGTTTGGTATGGGGGGCTGTCTATGGCTACACCTTC. Residues: CASGLVWGAVYGYTF.

There are a few counts of this clone. This chain links TRBV30 with TRBJ2-7; D is ambiguous. The germline CDR1 and CDR2 sequences are GTSNPN and SVGIG (reference sequence). V lost 0 bases to trimming and J lost 1 base, with 13 bases between them. The CDR3 consists of 15 residues. The CDR3 region has the DNA TGTGCCTGGAGTGTAGTAGCAGTGGGGTCCTACGAGCAGTACTTC. This encodes CAWSVVAVGSYEQYF. Looking up the rest from reference TRBV30 and TRBJ2-7 gives the full variable domain: SQTIHQWPATLVQPVGSPLSLECTVEGTSNPNLYWYRQAAGRGLQLLFYSVGIGQISSEVPQNLSASRPQDRQFILSSKKLLLSDSGFYLCAWSVVAVGSYEQYFGPGTRLTVT.

V is TRBV5-1 and J is TRBJ1-6, with D possibly being TRBD1 (5 bases). Germline V gene data show CDR1 as SGHRS and CDR2 as YFSETQ. The CDR3 length is 16 residues. The germline V and J ends were trimmed by 1 base and 7 bases, with 15 bases remaining between them. This chain's CDR3 is CASSLYGGGTNSPLHF. The CDR3 DNA is TGCGCCAGCAGCTTGTATGGTGGGGGTACGAATTCACCCCTCCACTTT.

The V and J genes are TRBV30 and TRBJ2-7; the match to TRBD1 covers 8 bases. CDR3 size: 15 residues. The V gene's germline CDR1 is GTSNPN and CDR2 SVGIG (reference sequence). With 2 bases clipped from V and 2 bases from J, the junction kept 8 bases outside the gene matches. This CDR3 is CAWSTGGTGTYEQYF. CDR3 sequence (DNA): TGTGCCTGGAGTACCGGAGGGACAGGCACCTACGAGCAGTACTTC.

This chain uses TRBV7-7 with TRBJ2-1; D is perhaps TRBD1 (5 bases). Germline CDR1 and CDR2: SSHAT and FNYEAQ (reference sequence). V lost 2 bases, J lost 3 bases, and 11 bases lay in between. There are 15 residues in the CDR3. The CDR3 DNA follows: TGTGCCAGCAGCTTATCTCAGGGCAACTACAATGAGCAGTTCTTC. Protein sequence: CASSLSQGNYNEQFF.

The rearrangement joins TRBV5-4 to TRBJ2-1, with TRBD2 as a possible D gene (6 bases). With 0 bases removed from V and 5 bases from J, the gap between germline ends came to 9 bases. The germline gives CDR1 SGHNT, CDR2 YYREEE (reference sequence). The CDR3 runs 14 residues. In DNA form, the CDR3 reads TGTGCCAGCAGCTTGGCGTTAGCGGACAATGAGCAGTTCTTC. It translates to CASSLALADNEQFF.

The rearrangement links TRBV5-8 to TRBJ2-5; a possible D gene is TRBD2 (6 bases). Germline V CDR1 and CDR2: SGHTS, YDEGEE. V was pared by 2 bases and J by 2 bases, with 13 bases between. The CDR3 has 15 amino acids. CDR3 amino acids: CASSFLARTQETQYF. In nucleotides, the CDR3 is TGTGCCAGCAGCTTCCTAGCGAGGACGCAAGAGACCCAGTACTTC. The full variable domain, rest sourced from reference TRBV5-8 and TRBJ2-5, is EAGVTQSPTHLIKTRGQQATLRCSPISGHTSVYWYQQALGLGLQFLLWYDEGEERNRGNFPPRFSGRQFPNYSSELNVNALELEDSALYLCASSFLARTQETQYFGPGTRLLVL.

The genes are TRBV9 and TRBJ2-2; no clear D. The V end lost 1 base, the J end lost 10 bases, and 14 bases lay between the germline ends. Germline CDR1 SGDLS, CDR2 YYNGEE. The CDR3 totals 14 residues. CDR3 sequence reads: CASSVNPSPLELFF. CDR3 coding DNA: TGTGCCAGCAGCGTAAACCCCAGCCCGTTGGAGCTGTTTTTT.

J is TRBJ2-3 and V is TRBV5-4; 10 nucleotides line up with TRBD2. CDR1 and CDR2 from the germline V gene are SGHNT and YYREEE (reference sequence). The junction had 6 bases not matched to a gene; V was cut back by 0 bases and J by 5 bases. The length of the CDR3 is 16 residues. The DNA for the CDR3 is TGTGCCAGCAGCTTGGGGAGCGGGGGGGCCAAAGATACGCAGTATTTT. Protein sequence: CASSLGSGGAKDTQYF.

Concerning this clone: The CDR3 does not end in the conserved phenylalanine or tryptophan, so this is likely a read error. The limits of the CDR3 on the DNA are not certain, so only TCRdb's listed CDR3 is given. The J gene is TRBJ2-7, the V gene TRBV29-1; TRBD1, the D gene given by the table, was not confirmed from the DNA. Germline values: CDR1 SQVTM, CDR2 ANQGSEA. Counting both end residues, the CDR3 totals 10 amino acids. This chain's CDR3 is CSVGGQGGKA.

The V and J genes are TRBV7-2 and TRBJ2-2; TRBD2 aligns across 8 bases. Germline V lookup: CDR1 SGHTA, CDR2 FQGNSA. Trimming at V came to 5 bases and at J to 0 bases, leaving 8 bases not matched to a gene. The CDR3 sequence is 17 residues long. The CDR3 nucleotides read TGTGCCAGCAGCCCCCAGCGGGGGACCGCGAACACCGGGGAGCTGTTTTTT. It encodes CASSPQRGTANTGELFF.

The gene calls are TRBV2 and TRBJ1-1, with a tentative D call TRBD1 (5 bases). V gave up 3 bases and J gave up 0 bases, with 11 bases separating them. The CDR3 has 15 residues. Germline-derived CDR1 and CDR2 are SNHLY and FYNNEI. The CDR3 nucleotides are TGTGCCAGCAGTGAGGATCGGGGGGTGAACACTGAAGCTTTCTTT. Its protein is CASSEDRGVNTEAFF.

The chain links TRBV18 to TRBJ2-7; D is undetermined. Germline V gene sequence: CDR1 KGHSH, CDR2 LQKENI. The germline V and J ends were trimmed by 3 bases and 6 bases, with 15 bases remaining between them. CDR3 length: 14 amino acids. The CDR3, as DNA: TGTGCCAGCTCACCCCTGAGGACGGCCTCCGAGCAGTACTTC. Its protein product is CASSPLRTASEQYF.

CDR3 sequence: CAGEEGSSYNSPLHF. The CDR3 DNA follows: TGTGCCGGGGAGGAGGGGAGCTCCTATAATTCACCCCTCCACTTT. The rearrangement joins TRBV6-1 to TRBJ1-6; the D gene is possibly TRBD1 (5 bases). Trimming shortened V by 11 bases and J by 0 bases, and 14 bases separated the two germline ends. Germline V gene lookup returns CDR1 MNHNS and CDR2 SASEGT. The CDR3 is 15 amino acids.

The rearrangement links TRBV5-4 to TRBJ1-2; TRBD1 matches at 7 bases. CDR1 SGHNT and CDR2 YYREEE come from the germline V gene (reference sequence). After removal of 5 bases from V and 5 bases from J, the junction contained 6 bases not matched to a gene. The CDR3 contains 13 residues. CDR3 sequence: CASRLGGAYGYTF. CDR3 coding DNA: TGTGCCAGCAGGTTAGGGGGCGCTTATGGCTACACCTTC.

The chain recombines TRBV19 with TRBJ2-2; 10 bases match TRBD2. Germline V gives CDR1 LNHDA, CDR2 SQIVND (reference sequence). This CDR3 is built from 12 residues. The CDR3 coding sequence is TGTGGCGCCGGACTAGCGGCCGGGGAGCTGTTTTTT. Its translation is CGAGLAAGELFF.

As for this clone: This same CDR3 is encoded by further DNA sequences in the sample. CDR3 in amino acids: CASSTRVQETQYF. The CDR3 region has the DNA TGTGCCAGCAGCACCAGAGTCCAAGAGACCCAGTACTTC. V usage is TRBV7-3 and J usage is TRBJ2-5; the D is unclear. The V and J ends lost 5 bases and 1 base respectively, with 8 bases between them. This CDR3 is 13 amino acids long. Germline V CDR1 and CDR2: SGHTA, FQGTGA.

This chain connects TRBV7-9 to TRBJ1-4; possibly TRBD1 for D (5 bases). Looked up from germline, CDR1 is SEHNR and CDR2 is FQNEAQ (reference sequence). The CDR3 length is 14 residues. The V end was cut by 2 bases, the J end by 6 bases, with 10 bases between. The CDR3 loop is CASSLRQGHEKLFF. The CDR3, as DNA: TGTGCCAGCAGCTTACGGCAGGGTCATGAAAAACTGTTTTTT. The entire variable domain, with the rest obtained from reference TRBV7-9 and TRBJ1-4, is as follows: DTGVSQNPRHKITKRGQNVTFRCDPISEHNRLYWYRQTLGQGPEFLTYFQNEAQLEKSRLLSDRFSAERPKGSFSTLEIQRTEQGDSAMYLCASSLRQGHEKLFFGSGTQLSVL.

This chain uses TRBV25-1 with TRBJ1-1, with D uncertain. V gave up 3 bases and J gave up 4 bases, with 6 bases separating them. From germline, CDR1 is MGHDK and CDR2 SYGVNS. The CDR3 has 12 residues. CDR3 residues: CASSEASTEAFF. The CDR3 DNA follows: TGTGCCAGCAGTGAGGCCAGCACTGAAGCTTTCTTT.

This clone was counted a few times. J is TRBJ1-2 and V is TRBV6-1; possibly TRBD1 for D (5 bases). Germline CDR1 reads MNHNS; CDR2 reads SASEGT. Trimming shortened V by 0 bases and J by 8 bases, and 16 bases separated the two germline ends. The CDR3 is 15 amino acids. The CDR3 region has the DNA TGTGCCAGCAGTGAAGCGCCACAGGTGCTTTCGGGCTACACCTTC. It encodes CASSEAPQVLSGYTF.

In DNA form, the CDR3 reads TGTGCCAGTAAAAACGCCGGGACAGGGGTGAACACTGAAGCTTTCTTT. Protein product: CASKNAGTGVNTEAFF. The rearrangement joins TRBV19 to TRBJ1-1, with TRBD1 matching 10 bases. Per germline, CDR1 LNHDA and CDR2 SQIVND (reference sequence). The CDR3 sequence is 16 residues long. The trim removed 7 bases at V and 0 bases at J, leaving 8 bases unmatched.

To note about this clone: Possible read error: a much larger clone is one base away. The chain employs TRBV5-1 and TRBJ1-2, with D perhaps matching TRBD1 (6 bases). From germline, CDR1 is SGHRS and CDR2 YFSETQ. Trimming pared 3 bases from V and 2 bases from J, leaving 14 bases between. CDR3 length equals 15 residues. The CDR3 protein is CASSWGGRRNYGYTF. For the CDR3, the DNA is TGCGCCAGCAGCTGGGGGGGGCGGAGGAACTATGGCTACACCTTC.

The V and J genes are TRBV27 and TRBJ1-2, with 7 bases fitting TRBD1. Germline V gives CDR1 MNHEY, CDR2 SMNVEV (reference sequence). V was clipped by 2 bases and J by 5 bases; unmatched bases: 14. The CDR3 is 17 amino acids. The CDR3 DNA is TGTGCCAGCAGTTTAGGAAGCAGCGCCGGCAGGGGGTATGGCTACACCTTC. As protein: CASSLGSSAGRGYGYTF.

This rearrangement joins TRBV7-9 to TRBJ1-4; 8 nucleotides match TRBD1. The V segment lost 3 bases and the J segment 10 bases; nucleotides outside the gene matches: 4. The CDR3 extends over 13 amino acids. The germline V gene has CDR1 SEHNR and CDR2 FQNEAQ (reference sequence). The CDR3 loop is CASSLTGDRKLFF. In DNA, the CDR3 is TGTGCCAGCAGCTTGACAGGGGATAGAAAACTGTTTTTT.

In this sample, this clone turned up a few times. The CDR3 nucleotides are TGTGCCAGCAGCGTAGCGGGGGGCGTCGAGACCCAGTACTTC. Translation gives CASSVAGGVETQYF. The chain links TRBV11-2 to TRBJ2-5, with 10 bases lining up with TRBD2. Germline V gene sequence: CDR1 SGHAT, CDR2 FQNNGV. The CDR3 spans 14 residues. V lost 5 bases and J lost 5; bases outside the gene matches: 5.

This sequence joins TRBV7-2 and TRBJ2-5, with 7 bases identical to TRBD1. V trimming: 5 bases; J trimming: 2 bases; junction bases outside the gene matches: 5. Germline-derived CDR1 and CDR2 are SGHTA and FQGNSA. This CDR3 region has 14 residues. Here the CDR3 DNA reads TGTGCCAGCAGCGTGTCGGGACAGCAAGAGACCCAGTACTTC. It specifies CASSVSGQQETQYF.